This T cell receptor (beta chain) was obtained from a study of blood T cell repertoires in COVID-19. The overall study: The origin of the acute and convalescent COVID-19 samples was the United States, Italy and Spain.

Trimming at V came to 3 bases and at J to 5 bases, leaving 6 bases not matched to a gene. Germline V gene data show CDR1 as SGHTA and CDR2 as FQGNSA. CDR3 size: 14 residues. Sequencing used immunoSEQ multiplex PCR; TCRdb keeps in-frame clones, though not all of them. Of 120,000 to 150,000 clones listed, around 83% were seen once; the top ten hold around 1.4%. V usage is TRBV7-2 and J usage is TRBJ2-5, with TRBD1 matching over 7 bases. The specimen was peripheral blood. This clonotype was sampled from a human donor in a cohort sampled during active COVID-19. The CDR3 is CASSFAGGRETQYF. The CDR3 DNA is TGTGCCAGCAGCTTCGCAGGGGGAAGGGAGACCCAGTACTTC.